The next 9 T cell receptor beta chains were all read from a single sample in a study of post-analysis software for immune sequencing data. Findings of the study overall: TRBV5-6, TRBV5-1 and TRBV20-1 belonged to a set of roughly 5 TRBV segments that were more frequent in patients than controls.

These receptors have no identified antigens. Included in the TCR beta cDNA libraries were unique molecular identifiers. One entry per CDR3 protein results from TCRdb running MiXCR on the PCR reads. The repertoire has a few hundred thousand distinct CDR3 sequences, around 34% of them found once; the top ten carry 4.5% to 7.5%. The source material was blood. These receptors originate from a girl aged 2-17 years with multiple sclerosis.

This clonotype was seen a few times. V usage is TRBV4-1 and J usage is TRBJ1-2; D might be TRBD1 (6 bases). Deletions cut 1 base from V and 8 bases from J, with 14 bases between. The germline gives CDR1 MGHRA, CDR2 YSYEKL. CDR3 length: 14 amino acids. This chain's CDR3 is CASSQVGTLRGYTF. CDR3 DNA sequence: TGCGCCAGCAGCCAAGTGGGGACATTAAGGGGCTACACCTTC.

V is TRBV5-1 and J is TRBJ2-1; no firm D call. Germline assignment: CDR1 SGHRS and CDR2 YFSETQ. The CDR3 is 13 amino acids. With 1 base removed from V and 9 bases from J, the gap between germline ends came to 11 bases. CDR3 DNA: TGCGCCAGCAGCTTGTCAGTTTTCACTGAGCAGTTCTTC. Translated, it gives CASSLSVFTEQFF.

The chain is built from TRBV10-3 and TRBJ2-3; 8 bases match TRBD1. CDR3 size: 12 residues. CDR1 ENHRY and CDR2 SYGVKD come from the germline V gene. Trimming took 11 bases from V and 2 from J; bases not matched to a gene: 3. DNA of the CDR3: TGTGCCTCGGGACAGGCCACAGATACGCAGTATTTT. This sequence encodes CASGQATDTQYF.

The table lists this clonotype with a few counts. J is TRBJ2-7 and V is TRBV7-3, with 7 bases aligning to TRBD1. The CDR3 runs 15 residues. Germline CDR1 and CDR2: SGHTA and FQGTGA. The junction had 13 bases not matched to a gene; V was cut back by 8 bases and J by 3 bases. The CDR3 region has the DNA TGTGCCAGCCAAAAAGGTCCGGGACAGAACTACGAGCAGTACTTC. It encodes CASQKGPGQNYEQYF.

This clonotype was found many times. This chain uses TRBV12-3 or TRBV12-4 with TRBJ2-1, with D tentatively TRBD2 (6 bases). The CDR3 runs 13 residues. V was shortened by 6 bases and J by 7 bases, with 13 bases between the two germline ends. The CDR3 region is CASRIDAGNEQFF. The CDR3 DNA follows: TGTGCCAGCAGGATCGACGCGGGGAATGAGCAGTTCTTC.

The chain couples TRBV28 to TRBJ2-1; no reliable D call. Trimming cost V 7 bases and J 7 bases, with 14 bases left between them. This CDR3 spans 13 amino acids. Per germline, CDR1 MDHEN and CDR2 SYDVKM. CDR3 nucleotides: TGTGCCAGCACTGGGGTCATGGGGAATGAGCAGTTCTTC. Amino acids: CASTGVMGNEQFF.

The chain combines TRBV20-1 with TRBJ2-1; 8 bases line up with TRBD2. Germline CDR1 reads DFQATT; CDR2 reads SNEGSKA (reference sequence). V trimming: 6 bases; J trimming: 13 bases; junction bases outside the gene matches: 20. CDR3 size: 15 residues. CDR3 in amino acids: CSAEPPLDIAGIQFF. CDR3 DNA sequence: TGCAGTGCCGAGCCCCCGCTAGATATAGCGGGGATCCAGTTCTTC.

This chain joins TRBV11-2 and TRBJ2-3; 10 bases fit TRBD1. This CDR3 region has 15 residues. V lost 5 bases and J lost 5; bases outside the gene matches: 7. The germline V gene encodes CDR1 SGHAT and CDR2 FQNNGV. CDR3 DNA sequence: TGTGCCAGCAGCCCCGGGACAGGGGAGGAAGATACGCAGTATTTT. Translated, it gives CASSPGTGEEDTQYF.

This clonotype was picked up a small number of times. In nucleotides, the CDR3 is TGCAGTGCTAGACTGGGGACAGGGGCAGGCTACACCTTC. Translation gives CSARLGTGAGYTF. This chain uses TRBV20-1 with TRBJ1-2; 10 bases align to TRBD1. The germline V gene has CDR1 DFQATT and CDR2 SNEGSKA (reference sequence). The junction had 5 bases not matched to a gene; V was cut back by 2 bases and J by 8 bases. This CDR3 comprises 13 residues.